This TCR beta chain was profiled in a study of T cells in Graves' hyperthyroidism and ophthalmopathy. Study-wide findings and caveats: Most thyroid clonotypes expanded above 0.001 appeared in blood too. Through a model of 13 V-J features, ophthalmopathy was separated from stable hyperthyroidism.

In this sample, this clonotype turned up many times. Its antigen is as yet unknown. Amplified regions were TCR beta CDR3 sequences from RNA transcripts. RT-PCR in the first round (using the HTBI primer set) targeted the TCR CDR3. TCRdb re-derived calls from the multiplex PCR reads in MiXCR, one entry per CDR3 protein. The sample yields 650,000 to 700,000 distinct CDR3 sequences, 15% to 20% seen once. Per germline, CDR1 KGHDR and CDR2 SFDVKD. Trimming shortened V by 4 bases and J by 6 bases, and 8 bases separated the two germline ends. This CDR3 contains 12 residues. Sequenced input: blood. This chain joins TRBV24-1 and TRBJ1-2; no clear D. This clonotype was obtained from a man aged 50 to 60 with Graves' hyperthyroidism. CDR3 in amino acids: CATSEGSDGYTF. CDR3 in DNA: TGTGCCACCAGTGAAGGGTCGGATGGCTACACCTTC.